These 17 T cell receptor beta chains were sequenced from one sample in a study of cytomegalovirus exposure and HLA in healthy donors. PCR used 60 Vbeta primers and 13 Jbeta primers. TCRdb keeps only in-frame clones here, not all; method: immunoSEQ multiplex PCR. This sample has around 140,000 clones; about three quarters occur once, and the top ten carry approximately 1.5%. The sequenced material came from PBMCs. These receptors were collected from a woman between 18 and 30 years old in good health and CMV-seronegative.

The rearrangement links TRBV6-7 to TRBJ2-7; perhaps TRBD2 as D (5 bases). TRBV6-7 is labeled an ORF, and its function is uncertain. V lost 1 base to trimming and J lost 5 bases, with 24 bases between them. The CDR3 is 18 amino acids. This chain's CDR3 is CASSYLRPIGPCGHEQYF. CDR3 nucleotide sequence: TGTGCCAGCAGTTACTTGAGGCCGATAGGGCCCTGCGGGCACGAGCAGTACTTC.

This sequence joins TRBV29-1 and TRBJ2-6; D may be TRBD2 (5 bases). The V and J ends lost 6 bases and 1 base respectively, with 10 bases between them. The CDR3 has 14 residues. The germline V gene has CDR1 SQVTM and CDR2 ANQGSEA. CDR3 bases: TGCAGCGTACGAACGGGATCTGGGGCCAACGTCCTGACTTTC. Its protein product is CSVRTGSGANVLTF.

The genes are TRBV7-9 and TRBJ1-2; D unresolved. Germline CDR1 and CDR2: SEHNR and FQNEAQ (reference sequence). Trimming left V 1 base short and J 4 bases short, with 4 bases between. The CDR3 consists of 12 residues. In DNA, the CDR3 is TGTGCCAGCAGCTTAGTCGGCTATGGCTACACCTTC. It specifies CASSLVGYGYTF.

This clone was seen once. This chain's CDR3 is CASSYSRGRKLFF. In nucleotides, the CDR3 is TGTGCCAGCAGTTACTCGCGGGGGAGAAAACTGTTTTTT. The rearrangement joins TRBV6-5 to TRBJ1-4; weak D call: TRBD1 (5 bases). V was shortened by 0 bases and J by 10 bases, with 9 bases between the two germline ends. The CDR3 covers 13 residues. The V gene's germline CDR1 is MNHEY and CDR2 SVGAGI.

This clone was seen once. The genes are TRBV7-6 and TRBJ2-6; D is undetermined. V was cut by 5 bases and J by 0 bases, with 14 bases left in between. Germline V CDR1 and CDR2: SGHVS, FNYEAQ. CDR3 size: 17 residues. Here the CDR3 DNA reads TGTGCCAGCAGCCCCCTCGTGGCTCACTCTGGGGCCAACGTCCTGACTTTC. Amino acid sequence: CASSPLVAHSGANVLTF.

The chain uses TRBV5-1 and TRBJ1-3, with 11 bases that match TRBD1. Per the germline V gene, CDR1 is SGHRS and CDR2 is YFSETQ. This CDR3 is built from 18 residues. The V segment lost 0 bases and the J segment 0 bases; nucleotides outside the gene matches: 5. Here the CDR3 DNA reads TGCGCCAGCAGCTTGGTTGGGACAGGGGGGCTCTCTGGAAACACCATATATTTT. It specifies CASSLVGTGGLSGNTIYF.

CDR3 in DNA: TGTGCCATCAGCGCCGGACTAAGAGAGACCCAGTACTTC. Protein: CAISAGLRETQYF. The J gene is TRBJ2-5, the V gene TRBV10-3, with D tentatively TRBD2 (6 bases). V lost 6 bases and J lost 4, with 12 bases in between. The CDR3 totals 13 residues. CDR1 is ENHRY, CDR2 SYGVKD, per germline.

This rearrangement joins TRBV7-4 to TRBJ2-7, with TRBD1 matching 8 bases. The CDR3 is 15 amino acids. Germline-derived CDR1 and CDR2 are SGHVT and SQSDAQ. V dropped 5 bases and J dropped 3; count of bases not matched to a gene: 9. The CDR3 reads CASSQVRDRYYEQYF. CDR3 coding DNA: TGTGCCAGCAGCCAGGTCCGGGACAGGTACTACGAGCAGTACTTC. Supplemented by reference TRBV7-4 and TRBJ2-7, the full variable domain reads GAGVSQSPRYKVAKRGRDVALRCDSISGHVTLYWYRQTLGQGSEVLTYSQSDAQRDKSGRPSGRFSAERPERSVSTLKIQRTEQGDSAVYLCASSQVRDRYYEQYFGPGTRLTVT.

This rearrangement joins TRBV18 to TRBJ2-3, with 7 bases that match TRBD1. CDR3 length: 16 amino acids. The ends lost 6 bases at V and 0 bases at J; junction bases unmatched: 9. Germline assignment: CDR1 KGHSH and CDR2 LQKENI. CDR3 sequence reads: CASSFEGTASTDTQYF. The CDR3 coding sequence is TGTGCCAGCTCCTTCGAGGGGACAGCAAGCACAGATACGCAGTATTTT. Full variable domain (missing parts from reference TRBV18 and TRBJ2-3): NAGVMQNPRHLVRRRGQEARLRCSPMKGHSHVYWYRQLPEEGLKFMVYLQKENIIDESGMPKERFSAEFPKEGPSILRIQQVVRGDSAAYFCASSFEGTASTDTQYFGPGTRLTVL.

The gene calls are TRBV15 and TRBJ2-1; 11 bases agree with TRBD1. V shed 11 bases, J shed 5 bases, and the junction held 5 bases outside the gene matches. This CDR3 has 13 amino acids. CDR1 LNHNV and CDR2 YYDKDF come from the germline V gene (reference sequence). This CDR3 is CAGGTGGNNEQFF. The CDR3 DNA follows: TGTGCCGGCGGGACAGGGGGTAACAATGAGCAGTTCTTC.

This rearrangement joins TRBV7-2 to TRBJ2-2, with 8 bases aligning to TRBD2. After removal of 5 bases from V and 5 bases from J, the junction contained 16 bases not matched to a gene. The CDR3 length is 18 residues. The germline gives CDR1 SGHTA, CDR2 FQGNSA. This CDR3 reads CASSEPPGGARWTGELFF. The CDR3, as DNA: TGTGCCAGCAGCGAGCCCCCGGGGGGGGCGCGGTGGACCGGGGAGCTGTTTTTT.

V gene TRBV20-1 combines with J gene TRBJ1-1; perhaps TRBD1 as D (5 bases). Trimming removed 6 bases at V and 10 bases at J, with 15 bases between. The germline gives CDR1 DFQATT, CDR2 SNEGSKA (reference sequence). The CDR3 sequence is 11 residues long. The CDR3 DNA reads as TGCAGTGCCGGGACTGGGCAAAGAGCTTTCTTT. Translation gives CSAGTGQRAFF.

The chain has TRBV6-1 and TRBJ1-1; 7 bases agree with TRBD1. V was clipped by 6 bases and J by 12 bases; unmatched bases: 13. In germline, CDR1 is MNHNS, CDR2 SASEGT. This CDR3 has 13 residues. CDR3 in amino acids: CASSSDYRGGTFF. CDR3 sequence (DNA): TGTGCCAGCAGCTCTGACTACAGGGGTGGAACTTTCTTT.

The count of this clone is one. This chain connects TRBV18 to TRBJ1-1; TRBD1 agrees at 7 bases. Germline V lookup: CDR1 KGHSH, CDR2 LQKENI. The CDR3 runs to 14 residues. V was pared by 3 bases and J by 6 bases, with 7 bases of the junction left unmatched. DNA for the CDR3: TGTGCCAGCTCACCTCCCCGGGACAGCCCTGAAGCTTTCTTT. This encodes CASSPPRDSPEAFF.

V and J are TRBV4-2 and TRBJ2-2; possibly TRBD2 for D (6 bases). Germline V lookup: CDR1 LGHNA, CDR2 YNFKEQ. V was pared by 1 base and J by 4 bases, with 10 bases between. The CDR3 consists of 15 residues. CDR3 protein: CASSQGGSGTGELFF. As DNA, the CDR3 is TGTGCCAGCAGCCAAGGGGGTAGCGGCACCGGGGAGCTGTTTTTT.

The rearrangement joins TRBV4-1 to TRBJ2-7; a possible D gene is TRBD2 (7 bases). CDR1 is MGHRA, CDR2 YSYEKL, per germline. V was clipped by 3 bases and J by 5 bases, with 14 bases between them. The CDR3 covers 14 residues. The CDR3 bases are TGCGCCAGCAGCCAGGTTTGGGGGGGCCACGAGCAGTACTTC. This sequence encodes CASSQVWGGHEQYF.

The J gene is TRBJ2-3, the V gene TRBV5-6; 9 nucleotides agree with TRBD2. Germline values: CDR1 SGHDT, CDR2 YYEEEE. There are 16 residues in the CDR3. J was trimmed by 2 bases and V by 1 base; bases with no gene match: 5. The CDR3 sequence: CASSLSAGGYTDTQYF. CDR3 DNA: TGTGCCAGCAGCTTGTCGGCGGGAGGGTACACAGATACGCAGTATTTT.